This TCR beta chain was recovered during a study of CD8 T cells in Susac syndrome. Controls were age- and sex-matched healthy donors. RNA amounts of 0.5 to 1 ug underwent reverse transcription with random hexamers. Amplification of TCR beta CDR3 by immunoSEQ multiplex PCR spanned 54 Vbeta and 13 Jbeta. From the immunoSEQ multiplex PCR reads, TCRdb called clonotypes with MiXCR, one entry per CDR3 protein. The sample yields roughly 180,000 distinct CDR3 sequences, roughly 95% seen once. The V end lost 7 bases, the J end lost 3 bases, and 13 bases lay between the germline ends. The CDR3 sequence is 13 residues long.

This receptor was obtained from a human donor in good health. This chain joins TRBV12-3 or TRBV12-4 and TRBJ2-7; D tentatively reads TRBD1 or TRBD2 (5 bases each). The sample was CD4+ T cells from PBMCs. CDR3 sequence: CASKVGTDYEQYF. The CDR3 DNA reads as TGTGCCAGCAAGGTCGGGACCGACTACGAGCAGTACTTC.